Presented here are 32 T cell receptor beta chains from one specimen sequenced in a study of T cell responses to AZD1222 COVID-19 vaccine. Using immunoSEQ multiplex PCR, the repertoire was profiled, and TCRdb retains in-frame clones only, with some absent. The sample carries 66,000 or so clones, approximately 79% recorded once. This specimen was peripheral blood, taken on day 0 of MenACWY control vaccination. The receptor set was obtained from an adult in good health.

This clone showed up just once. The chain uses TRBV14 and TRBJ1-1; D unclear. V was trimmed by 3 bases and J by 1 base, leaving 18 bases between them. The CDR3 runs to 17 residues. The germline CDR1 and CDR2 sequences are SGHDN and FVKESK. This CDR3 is CASSQRVGSVQNTEAFF. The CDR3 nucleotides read TGTGCCAGCAGCCAGAGGGTGGGGAGCGTCCAGAACACTGAAGCTTTCTTT.

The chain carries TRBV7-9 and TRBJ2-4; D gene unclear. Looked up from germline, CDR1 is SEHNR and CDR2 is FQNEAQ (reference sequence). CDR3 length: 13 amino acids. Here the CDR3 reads CAYPPPAKNIQYF. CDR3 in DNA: TGTGCATATCCGCCTCCAGCCAAAAACATTCAGTACTTC.

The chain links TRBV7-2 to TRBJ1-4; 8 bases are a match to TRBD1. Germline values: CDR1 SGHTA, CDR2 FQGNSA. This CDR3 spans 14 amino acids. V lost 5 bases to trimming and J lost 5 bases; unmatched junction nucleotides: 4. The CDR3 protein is CASSPRDRNEKLFF. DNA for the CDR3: TGTGCCAGCAGCCCCCGGGACAGGAATGAAAAACTGTTTTTT.

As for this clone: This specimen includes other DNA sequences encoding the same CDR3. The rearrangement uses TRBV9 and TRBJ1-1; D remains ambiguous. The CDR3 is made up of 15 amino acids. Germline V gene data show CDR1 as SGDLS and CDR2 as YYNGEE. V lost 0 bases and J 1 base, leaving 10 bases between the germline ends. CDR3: CASSVGSLGNTEAFF. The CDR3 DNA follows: TGTGCCAGCAGCGTAGGGAGTTTGGGGAACACTGAAGCTTTCTTT. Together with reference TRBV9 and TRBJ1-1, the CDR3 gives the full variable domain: DSGVTQTPKHLITATGQRVTLRCSPRSGDLSVYWYQQSLDQGLQFLIQYYNGEERAKGNILERFSAQQFPDLHSELNLSSLELGDSALYFCASSVGSLGNTEAFFGQGTRLTVV.

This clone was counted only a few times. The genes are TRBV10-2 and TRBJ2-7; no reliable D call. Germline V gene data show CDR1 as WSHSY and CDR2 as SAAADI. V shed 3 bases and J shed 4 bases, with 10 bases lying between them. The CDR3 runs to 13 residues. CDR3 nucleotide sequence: TGCGCCAGCAGTGAAGTCAGAAGATACGAGCAGTACTTC. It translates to CASSEVRRYEQYF.

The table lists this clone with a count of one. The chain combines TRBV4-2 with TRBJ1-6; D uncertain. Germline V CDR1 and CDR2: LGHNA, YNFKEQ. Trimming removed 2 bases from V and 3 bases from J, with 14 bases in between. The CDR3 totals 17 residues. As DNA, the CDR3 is TGTGCCAGCAGCCAACAACTGGAAACCAACTATAATTCACCCCTCCACTTT. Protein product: CASSQQLETNYNSPLHF.

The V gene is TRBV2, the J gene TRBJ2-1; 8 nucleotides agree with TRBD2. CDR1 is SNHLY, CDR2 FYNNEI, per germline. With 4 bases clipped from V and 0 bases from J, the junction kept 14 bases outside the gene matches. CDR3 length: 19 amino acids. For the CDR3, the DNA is TGTGCCAGCAGTGTCCGGAAGGGGCTAGCGGGCAGCTCCTACAATGAGCAGTTCTTC. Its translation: CASSVRKGLAGSSYNEQFF.

DNA of the CDR3: TGTGCCAGCTCAGTCTCGGCAGGATCCAATGAGCAGTTCTTC. Its translation is CASSVSAGSNEQFF. The chain carries TRBV28 and TRBJ2-1; D gene unclear. Per germline, CDR1 MDHEN and CDR2 SYDVKM. The CDR3 has 14 amino acids. Trimming took off 8 bases at V and 6 bases at J, with 17 bases between the two ends.

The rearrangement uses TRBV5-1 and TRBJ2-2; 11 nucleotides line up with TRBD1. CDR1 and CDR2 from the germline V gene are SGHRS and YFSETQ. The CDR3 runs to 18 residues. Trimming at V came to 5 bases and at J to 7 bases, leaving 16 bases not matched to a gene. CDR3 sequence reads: CASRKGIGQGATSGELFF. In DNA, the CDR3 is TGCGCCAGCAGGAAGGGTATCGGACAGGGGGCGACGAGCGGGGAGCTGTTTTTT.

CDR3 in amino acids: CASTPSGGGEQYF. The DNA of the CDR3 is TGTGCCAGCACCCCTTCAGGGGGAGGCGAGCAGTACTTC. This sequence joins TRBV11-2 and TRBJ2-7; D possibly corresponds to TRBD1 (7 bases). CDR3 size: 13 residues. Trimming removed 7 bases from V and 6 bases from J, with 16 bases in between. Germline CDR1 reads SGHAT; CDR2 reads FQNNGV.

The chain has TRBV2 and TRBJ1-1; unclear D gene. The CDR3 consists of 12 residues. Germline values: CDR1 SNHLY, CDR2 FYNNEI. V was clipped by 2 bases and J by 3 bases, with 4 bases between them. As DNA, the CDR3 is TGTGCCAGCAGTGAACAGCACACTGAAGCTTTCTTT. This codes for CASSEQHTEAFF.

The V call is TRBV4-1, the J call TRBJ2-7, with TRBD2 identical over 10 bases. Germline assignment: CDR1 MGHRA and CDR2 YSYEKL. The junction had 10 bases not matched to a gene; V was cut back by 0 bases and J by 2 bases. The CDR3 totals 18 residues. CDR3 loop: CASSQDRSTSGATYEQYF. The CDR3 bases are TGCGCCAGCAGCCAAGACCGCTCCACTAGCGGGGCTACCTACGAGCAGTACTTC.

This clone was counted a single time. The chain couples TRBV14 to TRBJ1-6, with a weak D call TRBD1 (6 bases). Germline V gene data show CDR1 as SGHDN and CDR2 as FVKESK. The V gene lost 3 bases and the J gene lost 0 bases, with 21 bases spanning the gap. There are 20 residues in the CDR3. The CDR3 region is CASSHSSGATGSSYNSPLHF. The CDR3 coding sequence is TGTGCCAGCAGCCACTCCTCGGGGGCAACGGGGAGCTCCTATAATTCACCCCTCCACTTT. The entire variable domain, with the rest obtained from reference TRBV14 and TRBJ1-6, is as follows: EAGVTQFPSHSVIEKGQTVTLRCDPISGHDNLYWYRRVMGKEIKFLLHFVKESKQDESGMPNNRFLAERTGGTYSTLKVQPAELEDSGVYFCASSHSSGATGSSYNSPLHFGNGTRLTVT.

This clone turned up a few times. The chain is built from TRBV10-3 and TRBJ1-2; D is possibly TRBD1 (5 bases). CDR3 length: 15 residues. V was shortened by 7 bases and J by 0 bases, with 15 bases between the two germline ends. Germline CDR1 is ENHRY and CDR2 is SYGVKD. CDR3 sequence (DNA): TGTGCCATCACCGGAGGGACTGAGGCTAACTATGGCTACACCTTC. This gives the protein CAITGGTEANYGYTF.

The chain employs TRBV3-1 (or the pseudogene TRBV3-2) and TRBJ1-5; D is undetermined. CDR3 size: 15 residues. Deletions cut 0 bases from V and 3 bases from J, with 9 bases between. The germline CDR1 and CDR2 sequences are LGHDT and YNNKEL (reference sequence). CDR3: CASSQDRTDNQPQHF. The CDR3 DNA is TGTGCCAGCAGCCAAGACAGGACGGACAATCAGCCCCAGCATTTT.

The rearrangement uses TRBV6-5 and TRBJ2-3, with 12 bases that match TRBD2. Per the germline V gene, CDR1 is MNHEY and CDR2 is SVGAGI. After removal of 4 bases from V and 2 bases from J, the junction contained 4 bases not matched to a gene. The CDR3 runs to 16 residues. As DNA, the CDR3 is TGTGCCAGCAGTTCACCTAGCGGGGGGGCCACAGATACGCAGTATTTT. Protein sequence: CASSSPSGGATDTQYF.

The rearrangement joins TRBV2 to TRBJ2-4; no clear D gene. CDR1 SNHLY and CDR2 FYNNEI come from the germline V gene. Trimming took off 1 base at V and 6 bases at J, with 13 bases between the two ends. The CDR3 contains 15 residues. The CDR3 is CASSEDGQLINIQYF. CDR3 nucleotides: TGTGCCAGCAGTGAAGATGGGCAGTTAATAAACATTCAGTACTTC.

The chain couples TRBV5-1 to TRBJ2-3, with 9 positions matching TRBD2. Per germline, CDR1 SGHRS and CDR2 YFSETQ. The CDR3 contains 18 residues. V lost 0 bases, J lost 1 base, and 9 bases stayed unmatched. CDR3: CASSLGLATSGRTDTQYF. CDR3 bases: TGCGCCAGCAGCTTGGGGTTGGCCACTAGCGGGCGCACAGATACGCAGTATTTT.

CDR3 in amino acids: CASSLEVVAGELFF. The CDR3 bases are TGCGCCAGCAGCTTGGAGGTTGTTGCCGGGGAGCTGTTTTTT. V and J are TRBV5-1 and TRBJ2-2; no firm D call. CDR3 size: 14 residues. Germline V gene data show CDR1 as SGHRS and CDR2 as YFSETQ. Trimming left V 0 bases short and J 6 bases short, with 9 bases between.

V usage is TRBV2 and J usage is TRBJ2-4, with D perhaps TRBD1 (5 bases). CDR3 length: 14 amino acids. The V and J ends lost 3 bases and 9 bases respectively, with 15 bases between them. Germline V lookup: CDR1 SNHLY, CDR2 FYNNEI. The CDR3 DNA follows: TGTGCCAGCAGTGATATGGGCAGGGTGAGCATTCAGTACTTC. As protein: CASSDMGRVSIQYF.

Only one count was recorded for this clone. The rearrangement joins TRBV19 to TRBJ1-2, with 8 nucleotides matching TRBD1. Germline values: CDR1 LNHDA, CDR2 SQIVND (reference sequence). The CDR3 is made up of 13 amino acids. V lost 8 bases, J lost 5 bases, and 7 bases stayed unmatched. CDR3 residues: CASRGQGPYGYTF. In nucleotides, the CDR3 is TGTGCCAGTCGCGGACAGGGCCCTTATGGCTACACCTTC.

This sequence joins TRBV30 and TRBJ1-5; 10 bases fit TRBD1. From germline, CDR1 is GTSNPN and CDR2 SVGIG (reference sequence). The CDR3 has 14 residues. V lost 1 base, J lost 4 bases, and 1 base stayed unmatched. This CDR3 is CAWSGTGGNQPQHF. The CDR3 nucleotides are TGTGCCTGGAGTGGGACAGGGGGAAATCAGCCCCAGCATTTT.

In nucleotides, the CDR3 is TGTGCCAGCAGCCAAGCGCGTTTCATCTACGAGCAGTACTTC. Protein sequence: CASSQARFIYEQYF. The chain couples TRBV3-1 (or the pseudogene TRBV3-2) to TRBJ2-7; no clear D. This CDR3 comprises 14 residues. V lost 1 base to trimming and J lost 3 bases, with 10 bases between them. Germline V gene sequence: CDR1 LGHDT, CDR2 YNNKEL (reference sequence).

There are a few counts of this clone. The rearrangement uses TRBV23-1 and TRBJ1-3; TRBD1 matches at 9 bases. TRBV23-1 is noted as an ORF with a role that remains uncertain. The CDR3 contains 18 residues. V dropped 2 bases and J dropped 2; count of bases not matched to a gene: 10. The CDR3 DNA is TGCGCCAGCAGTCAAGGACAGGGGAACGAAGTGGCTGGAAACACCATATATTTT. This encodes CASSQGQGNEVAGNTIYF.

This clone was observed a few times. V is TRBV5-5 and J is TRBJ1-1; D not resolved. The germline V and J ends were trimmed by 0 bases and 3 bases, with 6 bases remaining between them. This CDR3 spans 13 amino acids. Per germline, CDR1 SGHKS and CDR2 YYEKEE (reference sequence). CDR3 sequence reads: CASSLVTYTEAFF. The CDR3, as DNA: TGTGCCAGCAGCTTGGTGACCTACACTGAAGCTTTCTTT.

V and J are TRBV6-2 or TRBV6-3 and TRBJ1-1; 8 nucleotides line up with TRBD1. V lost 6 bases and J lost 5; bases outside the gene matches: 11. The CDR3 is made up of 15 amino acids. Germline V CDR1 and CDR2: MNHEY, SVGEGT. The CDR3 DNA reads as TGTGCCAGCAGCCCAATCAGACAGGGGTCGACTGAAGCTTTCTTT. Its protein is CASSPIRQGSTEAFF.

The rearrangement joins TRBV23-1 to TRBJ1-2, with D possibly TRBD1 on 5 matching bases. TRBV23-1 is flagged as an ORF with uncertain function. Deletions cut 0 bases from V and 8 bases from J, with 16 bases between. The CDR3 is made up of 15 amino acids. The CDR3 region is CASSQSFHRSSGYTF. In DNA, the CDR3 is TGCGCCAGCAGTCAATCCTTCCACAGGTCATCGGGCTACACCTTC.

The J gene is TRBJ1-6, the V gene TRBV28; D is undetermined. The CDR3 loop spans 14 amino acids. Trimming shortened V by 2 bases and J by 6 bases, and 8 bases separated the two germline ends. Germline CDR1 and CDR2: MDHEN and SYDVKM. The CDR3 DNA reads TGTGCCAGCAGTTTAGTCCCGTCTAATTCACCCCTCCACTTT. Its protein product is CASSLVPSNSPLHF.

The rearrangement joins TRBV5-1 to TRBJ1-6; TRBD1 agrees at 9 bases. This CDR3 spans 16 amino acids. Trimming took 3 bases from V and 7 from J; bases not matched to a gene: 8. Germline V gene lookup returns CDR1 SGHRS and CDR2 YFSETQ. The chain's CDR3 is CASSSGFGQGNSPLHF. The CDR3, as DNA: TGCGCCAGCAGCTCGGGGTTTGGACAGGGGAATTCACCCCTCCACTTT.

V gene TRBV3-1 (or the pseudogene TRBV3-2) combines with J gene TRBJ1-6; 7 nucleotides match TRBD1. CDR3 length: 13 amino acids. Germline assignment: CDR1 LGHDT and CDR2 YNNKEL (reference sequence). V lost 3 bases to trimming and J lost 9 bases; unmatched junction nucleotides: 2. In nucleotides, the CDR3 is TGTGCCAGCAGCCAGACAGGGACTTCACCCCTCCACTTT. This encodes CASSQTGTSPLHF.

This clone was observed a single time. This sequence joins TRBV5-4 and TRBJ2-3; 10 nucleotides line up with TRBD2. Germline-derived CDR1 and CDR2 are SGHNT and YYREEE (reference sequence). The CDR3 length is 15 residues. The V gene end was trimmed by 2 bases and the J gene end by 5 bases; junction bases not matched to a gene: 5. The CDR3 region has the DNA TGTGCCAGCAGCTTAGGCAGCGGGAGGGGAGATACGCAGTATTTT. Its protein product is CASSLGSGRGDTQYF.

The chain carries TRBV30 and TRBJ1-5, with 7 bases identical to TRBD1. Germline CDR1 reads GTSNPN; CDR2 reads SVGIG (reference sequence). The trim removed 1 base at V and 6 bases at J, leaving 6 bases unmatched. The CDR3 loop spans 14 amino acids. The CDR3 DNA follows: TGTGCCTGGAGTGATACAGGGGACGGTCAGCCCCAGCATTTT. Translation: CAWSDTGDGQPQHF. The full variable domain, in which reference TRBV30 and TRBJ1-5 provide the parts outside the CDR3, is SQTIHQWPATLVQPVGSPLSLECTVEGTSNPNLYWYRQAAGRGLQLLFYSVGIGQISSEVPQNLSASRPQDRQFILSSKKLLLSDSGFYLCAWSDTGDGQPQHFGDGTRLSIL.